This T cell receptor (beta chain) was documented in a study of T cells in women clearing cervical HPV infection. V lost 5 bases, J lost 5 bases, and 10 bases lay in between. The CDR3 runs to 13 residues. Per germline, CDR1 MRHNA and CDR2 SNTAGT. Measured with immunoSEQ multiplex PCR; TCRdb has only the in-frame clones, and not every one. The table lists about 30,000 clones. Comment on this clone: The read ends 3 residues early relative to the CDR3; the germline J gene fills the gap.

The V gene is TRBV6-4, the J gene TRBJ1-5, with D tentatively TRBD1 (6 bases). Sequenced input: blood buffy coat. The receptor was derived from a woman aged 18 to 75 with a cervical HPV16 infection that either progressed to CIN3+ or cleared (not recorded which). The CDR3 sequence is CASSPGADQPQHF. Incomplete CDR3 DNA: TGTGCCAGCAGTCCAGGGGCAGATCAGCCC.